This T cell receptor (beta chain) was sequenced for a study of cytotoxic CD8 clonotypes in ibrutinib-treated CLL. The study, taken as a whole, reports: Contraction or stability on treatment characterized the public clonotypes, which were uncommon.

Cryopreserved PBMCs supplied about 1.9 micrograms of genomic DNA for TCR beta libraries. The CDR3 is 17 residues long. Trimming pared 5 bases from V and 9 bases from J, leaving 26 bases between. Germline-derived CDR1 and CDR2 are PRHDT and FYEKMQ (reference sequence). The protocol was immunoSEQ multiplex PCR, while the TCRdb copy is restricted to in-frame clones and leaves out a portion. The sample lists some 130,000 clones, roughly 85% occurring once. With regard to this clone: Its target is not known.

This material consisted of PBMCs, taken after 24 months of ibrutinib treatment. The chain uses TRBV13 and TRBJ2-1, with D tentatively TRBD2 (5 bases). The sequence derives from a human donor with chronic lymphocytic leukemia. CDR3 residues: CASSPRGKGPGVGEQFF. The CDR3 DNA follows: TGTGCCAGCAGCCCGAGAGGTAAAGGGCCCGGGGTGGGTGAGCAGTTCTTC.